Each of the 8 T cell receptor beta chains below was sequenced from the same sample in a study of monozygotic twins with inflammatory bowel disease. TCRdb reprocessed the 5' RACE reads and keeps a single row for each CDR3 protein, giving no DNA. The sample's table shows about 330,000 distinct CDR3 sequences. Source material: blood. These TCRs come from a human donor with ulcerative colitis or Crohn's disease, or a healthy co-twin of an affected twin (not recorded which).

The gene calls are TRBV19 and TRBJ1-5; TCRdb's D call of TRBD1 is untestable without DNA. This CDR3 has 16 residues. CDR1 and CDR2 from the germline V gene are LNHDA and SQIVND (reference sequence). The CDR3 protein is CASSPFRQGGGQPQHF.

This chain connects TRBV30 to TRBJ1-4. The CDR3 consists of 12 residues. In germline, CDR1 is GTSNPN, CDR2 SVGIG (reference sequence). The CDR3 loop reads CAWSRGKEKLFF.

The rearrangement joins TRBV5-1 to TRBJ1-6. The germline V gene encodes CDR1 SGHRS and CDR2 YFSETQ. This CDR3 is built from 17 residues. CDR3: CASSLEGPGGLNSPLHF. Drawing the rest from reference TRBV5-1 and TRBJ1-6, the complete variable domain is KAGVTQTPRYLIKTRGQQVTLSCSPISGHRSVSWYQQTPGQGLQFLFEYFSETQRNKGNFPGRFSGRQFSNSRSEMNVSTLELGDSALYLCASSLEGPGGLNSPLHFGNGTRLTVT.

The CDR3 sequence is CSAKTLREAFF. V and J are TRBV20-1 and TRBJ1-1; with no DNA, the TCRdb D assignment of TRBD1 cannot be verified. Germline CDR1 reads DFQATT; CDR2 reads SNEGSKA (reference sequence). The length of the CDR3 is 11 residues.

The chain couples TRBV18 to TRBJ2-7; the TRBD1 assignment by TCRdb is unverifiable without DNA. Germline values: CDR1 KGHSH, CDR2 LQKENI. This CDR3 is built from 13 residues. CDR3 amino acids: CASSSEQVYEQYF.

V usage is TRBV20-1 and J usage is TRBJ2-1; lacking DNA, the TRBD2 call made by TCRdb goes unchecked. Germline V lookup: CDR1 DFQATT, CDR2 SNEGSKA (reference sequence). This CDR3 comprises 17 residues. This chain's CDR3 is CSARDYGRERSYNEQFF.

The CDR3 loop is CASSLRQGLETQYF. The chain uses TRBV28 and TRBJ2-5; the D call of TRBD1 rests on TCRdb alone, since no DNA is present to check it. This CDR3 spans 14 amino acids. Germline-derived CDR1 and CDR2 are MDHEN and SYDVKM.

The V call is TRBV10-2, the J call TRBJ1-5. This CDR3 contains 15 residues. Per the germline V gene, CDR1 is WSHSY and CDR2 is SAAADI. The chain's CDR3 is CASSESRVSNQPQHF.